This T cell receptor beta chain was sequenced in a study of T-cell reconstitution after alpha-beta-depleted transplantation in children. General observations from the study: Where alpha-beta T cells came from about two months after transplant was reportedly several hundred expanded graft clones. Newly produced T cells mostly provided counts and TCRbeta diversity after one year, as hyperexpanded clones declined.

Germline assignment: CDR1 DFQATT and CDR2 SNEGSKA (reference sequence). Trimming stripped 6 bases from V and 0 bases from J, with 16 bases between. The CDR3 covers 15 residues. Comments on this clonotype: Its antigen is still unknown.

Unique molecular identifiers were used in preparing the TCRbeta library. Via MiXCR, TCRdb re-called the PCR reads, giving one row per CDR3 protein. The table includes hundreds of thousands of distinct CDR3 sequences, under 20% detected once. The material sequenced was PBMCs, mostly from graft donor cells, taken 360 days after TCRalphabeta/CD19-depleted stem cell transplant. The receptor's source is a boy under three years old who had a stem cell transplant for Wiskott-Aldrich syndrome, so the T cells may come from the graft donor. The rearrangement links TRBV20-1 to TRBJ2-3, with D perhaps TRBD2 (6 bases). The CDR3: CSAETRQSSTDTQYF. CDR3 nucleotides: TGCAGTGCCGAGACTAGACAGTCCAGCACAGATACGCAGTATTTT.